The entry below gives a single T cell receptor (beta chain) sequence along with its context. This sample was taken from a study of blood T cell repertoires in COVID-19. Study information: Collection of acute and convalescent COVID-19 samples took place in the United States, Italy and Spain.

Original methodology: Cell counts per sample came from amplifying reference gene primers. TCRdb keeps only in-frame clones here, not all; method: immunoSEQ multiplex PCR. The V and J calls and clone size come from that table; D and trimming were worked out from the DNA. The sample records some 250,000 clones, about four fifths being singletons. This CDR3 contains 13 residues. Germline V CDR1 and CDR2: SQVTM, ANQGSEA. Trimming stripped 4 bases from V and 5 bases from J, with 12 bases between. The source of this sequence is a man between 25 and 39 years old who had recovered from COVID-19. The genes are TRBV29-1 and TRBJ1-5, with a weak D call TRBD1 (6 bases). The sequencing input was peripheral blood. The DNA of the CDR3 is TGCAGCGTTGCTCCAGGGGCTGATCAGCCCCAGCATTTT. Its translation: CSVAPGADQPQHF.